Following are 9 T cell receptor beta chains from one sample sequenced in a study of blood T cell repertoires in COVID-19. The protocol was immunoSEQ multiplex PCR, while the TCRdb copy is restricted to in-frame clones and leaves out a portion. Of hundreds of thousands of clones detected, about nine tenths appear once; the ten largest clones hold around 6%. Sequencing was done on a sample of peripheral blood. These receptors all come from a woman aged 45-65 years with COVID-19, enrolled during active disease.

The chain carries TRBV3-1 (or the pseudogene TRBV3-2) and TRBJ2-3; no firm D call. CDR1 and CDR2 (germline): LGHDT, YNNKEL (reference sequence). V lost 3 bases to trimming and J lost 1 base, with 8 bases between them. This CDR3 is 14 amino acids long. CDR3 DNA sequence: TGTGCCAGCAGCCACGCGCGGCGCACAGATACGCAGTATTTT. It yields the protein CASSHARRTDTQYF.

The chain joins TRBV11-2 to TRBJ1-6, with 8 bases fitting TRBD1. The junction had 7 bases not matched to a gene; V was cut back by 5 bases and J by 4 bases. The V gene's germline CDR1 is SGHAT and CDR2 FQNNGV. This CDR3 comprises 16 residues. This CDR3 reads CASSLTGELYNSPLHF. CDR3 nucleotides: TGTGCCAGCAGCCTGACAGGGGAGTTATATAATTCACCCCTCCACTTT.

V is TRBV5-1 and J is TRBJ2-1; TRBD2 agrees at 10 bases. V was pared by 0 bases and J by 2 bases, with 2 bases of the junction left unmatched. This CDR3 is built from 16 residues. Germline CDR1 SGHRS, CDR2 YFSETQ. The CDR3 here is CASSLALAGAYNEQFF. DNA for the CDR3: TGCGCCAGCAGCTTGGCCCTAGCGGGAGCCTACAATGAGCAGTTCTTC.

This chain connects TRBV4-3 to TRBJ1-1; D might be TRBD1 (5 bases). Germline-derived CDR1 and CDR2 are LGHNA and YSLEER. V was clipped by 7 bases and J by 1 base, with 13 bases between them. The CDR3 runs 14 residues. CDR3 residues: CASMRDLGNTEAFF. CDR3 bases: TGCGCCAGCATGAGGGACTTGGGGAACACTGAAGCTTTCTTT.

The V and J genes are TRBV5-1 and TRBJ2-3; 7 nucleotides match TRBD2. V shed 0 bases and J 1 base; nucleotides not matched to a gene: 5. Per the germline V gene, CDR1 is SGHRS and CDR2 is YFSETQ. This CDR3 spans 16 amino acids. As DNA, the CDR3 is TGCGCCAGCAGCTTGGCGTTAACTAGCGGCACAGATACGCAGTATTTT. This codes for CASSLALTSGTDTQYF.

The chain employs TRBV6-6 and TRBJ2-3; 8 positions match TRBD2. Germline V gene data show CDR1 as MNHNY and CDR2 as SVGAGI (reference sequence). This CDR3 is 15 amino acids long. V shed 1 base, J shed 2 bases, and the junction held 2 bases outside the gene matches. CDR3 amino acids: CASSYLAGPTDTQYF. As DNA, the CDR3 is TGTGCCAGCAGTTACTTAGCGGGACCCACAGATACGCAGTATTTT.

The CDR3 bases are TGTGCCAGCAGCGGACAGGGGTACACCGGGGAGCTGTTTTTT. This codes for CASSGQGYTGELFF. The chain joins TRBV7-9 to TRBJ2-2; 9 nucleotides agree with TRBD1. CDR3 size: 14 residues. Unmatched junction bases numbered 1, after V lost 5 bases and J lost 3 bases. Germline V lookup: CDR1 SEHNR, CDR2 FQNEAQ (reference sequence).

The rearrangement links TRBV7-2 to TRBJ1-2, with D possibly TRBD1 on 6 matching bases. Germline V lookup: CDR1 SGHTA, CDR2 FQGNSA. The CDR3 has 13 amino acids. V lost 1 base and J 5 bases, leaving 8 bases between the germline ends. This CDR3 is CASSLVQGYGYTF. For the CDR3, the DNA is TGTGCCAGCAGCTTAGTGCAGGGGTATGGCTACACCTTC. The full variable domain, in which reference TRBV7-2 and TRBJ1-2 provide the parts outside the CDR3, is GAGVSQSPSNKVTEKGKDVELRCDPISGHTALYWYRQSLGQGLEFLIYFQGNSAPDKSGLPSDRFSAERTGGSVSTLTIQRTQQEDSAVYLCASSLVQGYGYTFGSGTRLTVV.

V and J are TRBV6-5 and TRBJ1-1, with D perhaps TRBD1 (5 bases). The germline V gene has CDR1 MNHEY and CDR2 SVGAGI. The CDR3 extends over 13 amino acids. V lost 9 bases and J 4 bases, leaving 15 bases between the germline ends. The CDR3 DNA sequence: TGTGCCAGTGCCCGGGGGAAGGGCACTGAAGCTTTCTTT. Translated, it gives CASARGKGTEAFF.